Sequencing of this T cell receptor beta chain was carried out in a study of blood T cell repertoires in COVID-19 (TCRdb year 2020). A note on the overall study: The collaborator samples originated in the United States, Italy and Spain and spanned the acute and convalescent phases of COVID-19. Sample metadata almost always included a de-identified subject ID, COVID-19 status, age in years and sex. The prospective study material was composed of cDNA or gDNA derived from T cells, B-cell-depleted T cells, or PBMCs. The dataset comprised deeply sampled blood TCRbeta repertoires from subjects exposed to, actively infected with, or recovered from COVID-19. The samples were drawn from the first 160 participants of the ongoing ImmuneRACE study and from over 950 subjects provided by 6 global collaborators. HLA class I and class II types, where available, came from metadata supplied by the sample provider rather than from assay-based typing. A freely available public database, intended as a resource for researchers studying the immune response to SARS-CoV-2, is where the repertoires were released.

About this clone itself: Its cognate antigen has yet to be identified. No base qualities exist here, and no much larger clone lies one base off it.

One collaborating source in Seattle enrolled patients while the patients were actively infected and followed the patients over time throughout the course of disease. Collaborating institutions collected whole blood in K2EDTA tubes following their own protocols. For TCRbeta analysis, collaborator samples were shipped as frozen whole blood, as isolated PBMCs, or as DNA extracted from either sample type. The germline V end is reduced by 6 bases and the J end by 3 bases; junction bases left unmatched: 7. In the germline V gene (reference sequence), CDR1 corresponds to MNHNY and CDR2 to SVGAGI. The CDR3, cysteine through phenylalanine, is 14 amino acids long. The entry retains the CDR3 DNA only, 42 bases that are in frame from base 1. General findings and caveats noted by the study authors: Clinical and demographic metadata were provided uncurated, with the amount varying by source and participant.

TCRbeta CDR3 regions were amplified from genomic DNA by means of the immunoSEQ Assay, a bias-controlled multiplex PCR. Concerning the study's data processing: Nucleated cell counts per sample were estimated from amplification of reference gene primers within the assay. To quantify the absolute abundance of each unique TCRbeta CDR3 rearrangement, sequence reads were collapsed and filtered. For each sample, productive Simpson clonality was calculated as the square root of Simpson's diversity index over productive rearrangements. As stored in TCRdb, this immuneACCESS dataset retains in-frame rearrangements with V and J assigned. A fraction of the clones does not appear; measured against another copy, unresolved V genes explain less than half of the discrepancy, and the remainder lacks a known reason. V, J and clone size derive from that table, while D and trimming were established from the DNA sequence. The sample has 150,000 to 250,000 clones on record, 70% to 80% of them singletons. Approximately 6% of the sample is taken by the ten largest.

The sequence was collected from a woman between 40 and 50 years old with COVID-19, enrolled during active disease. Sequencing was carried out using peripheral blood. Rearrangement joined TRBV6-6 to TRBJ1-2, and 7 junctional nucleotides match TRBD1. The encoded CDR3 is CASRAAQGHYGYTF. The DNA sequence is TGTGCCAGCAGAGCAGCACAGGGGCACTATGGCTACACCTTC.